The 32 T cell receptor beta chains below all came from one sample that was sequenced in a study of blood T cell repertoires in COVID-19. Measured with immunoSEQ multiplex PCR; TCRdb has only the in-frame clones, and not every one. This table has over 300,000 clones, roughly 90% appearing once. The material sequenced was PBMCs or T cells enriched from blood (not recorded which). Receptors originate from a woman aged 30 to 39 with acute COVID-19.

The genes are TRBV7-2 and TRBJ1-1, with 7 bases that match TRBD1. V lost 1 base to trimming and J lost 0 bases; unmatched junction nucleotides: 14. CDR1 is SGHTA, CDR2 FQGNSA, per germline. The CDR3 has 19 residues. The CDR3 DNA sequence: TGTGCCAGCAGCTTAGGGTACACAGGGGTTGGGACCATGAACACTGAAGCTTTCTTT. It encodes CASSLGYTGVGTMNTEAFF.

In its sample, this clone was seen once. The gene calls are TRBV5-1 and TRBJ2-5, with TRBD2 matching over 7 bases. The CDR3 extends over 16 amino acids. From germline, CDR1 is SGHRS and CDR2 YFSETQ. With V trimmed by 3 bases and J by 4 bases, 12 bases remained unmatched. The CDR3 nucleotides read TGCGCCAGCAGCTCGCTGCGGGATAGCGGGTTAGAGACCCAGTACTTC. As protein: CASSSLRDSGLETQYF.

This clone turned up a few times. CDR3 amino acids: CASSLTQVNTEAFF. Here the CDR3 DNA reads TGTGCCAGCAGTCTCACACAGGTTAACACTGAAGCTTTCTTT. The chain joins TRBV7-9 to TRBJ1-1, with a weak D call TRBD1 (5 bases). V lost 6 bases and J 2 bases, leaving 13 bases between the germline ends. Germline V gene lookup returns CDR1 SEHNR and CDR2 FQNEAQ (reference sequence). The CDR3 loop spans 14 amino acids.

This clone was counted only a few times. The chain links TRBV7-6 to TRBJ1-6; D remains ambiguous. V shed 1 base and J shed 7 bases, with 11 bases lying between them. This CDR3 comprises 15 residues. Germline CDR1 and CDR2: SGHVS and FNYEAQ. The CDR3 nucleotides read TGTGCCAGCAGCTTAGAGCCAGGATCAAATTCACCCCTCCACTTT. It codes for CASSLEPGSNSPLHF.

The chain recombines TRBV28 with TRBJ2-2, with 9 bases matching TRBD1. The junction had 2 bases not matched to a gene; V was cut back by 6 bases and J by 3 bases. The CDR3 length is 14 residues. Germline values: CDR1 MDHEN, CDR2 SYDVKM. The CDR3 spells CASRTGGDTGELFF. In nucleotides, the CDR3 is TGTGCCAGCAGAACAGGGGGCGACACCGGGGAGCTGTTTTTT.

This clone was seen once. The rearrangement joins TRBV5-1 to TRBJ2-1; D gene unclear. CDR1 is SGHRS, CDR2 YFSETQ, per germline. The CDR3 contains 15 residues. The ends were cut back, 4 bases at V and 6 bases at J, with 17 bases in the middle. CDR3 sequence reads: CASSSPLDVPNEQFF. CDR3 nucleotide sequence: TGCGCCAGCAGCAGCCCTTTAGATGTTCCCAATGAGCAGTTCTTC.

The gene calls are TRBV5-6 and TRBJ1-2, with a weak D call TRBD1 (6 bases). The CDR3 extends over 17 amino acids. V was pared by 4 bases and J by 1 base, with 20 bases between. Germline V gives CDR1 SGHDT, CDR2 YYEEEE. This chain's CDR3 is CASSRLGAQGLNYGYTF. The CDR3 DNA sequence: TGTGCCAGCAGCCGATTGGGGGCGCAGGGCCTTAACTATGGCTACACCTTC. The variable domain in full, with the rest retrieved from reference TRBV5-6 and TRBJ1-2, is DAGVTQSPTHLIKTRGQQVTLRCSPKSGHDTVSWYQQALGQGPQFIFQYYEEEERQRGNFPDRFSGHQFPNYSSELNVNALLLGDSALYLCASSRLGAQGLNYGYTFGSGTRLTVV.

This chain connects TRBV7-3 to TRBJ2-1, with 8 bases identical to TRBD2. CDR1 is SGHTA and CDR2 is FQGTGA in the germline V gene. This CDR3 comprises 15 residues. J gave up 1 base and V 4 bases, and 3 bases lay outside the gene matches. The CDR3 protein is CASSSRGGSYNEQFF. In DNA, the CDR3 is TGTGCCAGCAGCTCCCGGGGGGGATCCTACAATGAGCAGTTCTTC. Together with reference TRBV7-3 and TRBJ2-1, the CDR3 gives the full variable domain: GAGVSQTPSNKVTEKGKYVELRCDPISGHTALYWYRQSLGQGPEFLIYFQGTGAADDSGLPNDRFFAVRPEGSVSTLKIQRTERGDSAVYLCASSSRGGSYNEQFFGPGTRLTVL.

The chain links TRBV24-1 to TRBJ1-5; D unresolved. The CDR3 length is 14 residues. Trimming took off 6 bases at V and 0 bases at J, with 8 bases between the two ends. Germline V CDR1 and CDR2: KGHDR, SFDVKD. The CDR3 DNA reads as TGTGCCACCAGTATGGCCCTTAGCAATCAGCCCCAGCATTTT. Protein product: CATSMALSNQPQHF.

This sequence joins TRBV6-5 and TRBJ1-2, with D hard to call. This CDR3 contains 14 residues. Trimming left V 6 bases short and J 2 bases short, with 13 bases between. Germline lookup yields CDR1 MNHEY and CDR2 SVGAGI. The CDR3 region is CASRPRTGNYGYTF. The CDR3 DNA follows: TGTGCCAGCAGACCTAGGACGGGAAACTATGGCTACACCTTC.

The V gene is TRBV27, the J gene TRBJ2-4; 10 bases are shared with TRBD1. Losses at the gene ends were 5 bases for V and 0 bases for J; bases not matched to a gene: 13. Germline CDR1 reads MNHEY; CDR2 reads SMNVEV (reference sequence). The CDR3 is 19 amino acids. DNA of the CDR3: TGTGCCAGCAGTCCCCTCTCCCCGGACAGGGGGATAGCCAAAAACATTCAGTACTTC. It yields the protein CASSPLSPDRGIAKNIQYF.

The CDR3 DNA is TGTGCCAGCAGCTTATTTGTGGGAGTTCCCCTCTCTGGGGCCAACGTCCTGACTTTC. Protein sequence: CASSLFVGVPLSGANVLTF. The chain combines TRBV11-2 with TRBJ2-6; possible D gene TRBD2, 5 bases. In germline, CDR1 is SGHAT, CDR2 FQNNGV. This CDR3 is 19 amino acids long. V shed 2 bases and J shed 0 bases, with 17 bases lying between them.

This clone was picked up one time. The chain combines TRBV6-1 with TRBJ2-7, with TRBD1 matching over 7 bases. The J segment lost 1 base and the V segment lost 2 bases, leaving 2 bases of the junction unmatched. The length of the CDR3 is 14 residues. CDR1 and CDR2 from the germline V gene are MNHNS and SASEGT. CDR3 protein: CASSEQGESYEQYF. The CDR3 DNA sequence: TGTGCCAGCAGTGAACAGGGGGAATCCTACGAGCAGTACTTC.

This sequence joins TRBV25-1 and TRBJ2-3; 7 bases match TRBD2. This CDR3 region has 16 residues. V was pared by 0 bases and J by 0 bases, with 3 bases of the junction left unmatched. Germline assignment: CDR1 MGHDK and CDR2 SYGVNS. CDR3 nucleotide sequence: TGTGCCAGCAGTGAATACTGGCGGGGGAGCACAGATACGCAGTATTTT. Its protein product is CASSEYWRGSTDTQYF.

The gene calls are TRBV11-2 and TRBJ1-1; no reliable D call. Germline V gene lookup returns CDR1 SGHAT and CDR2 FQNNGV. This CDR3 comprises 11 residues. The V end was cut by 1 base, the J end by 7 bases, with 4 bases between. CDR3 DNA sequence: TGTGCCAGCAGCTTAGGAGGTGAAGCTTTCTTT. It is translated as CASSLGGEAFF.

The genes are TRBV9 and TRBJ2-7; 9 bases fit TRBD1. Germline loops: CDR1 SGDLS, CDR2 YYNGEE. Germline trimming cut 4 bases from V and 0 bases from J; bases unmatched to any gene: 8. The CDR3 runs to 16 residues. The CDR3 reads CASSLSATGGSYEQYF. For the CDR3, the DNA is TGTGCCAGCAGCCTTTCTGCGACAGGGGGCTCCTACGAGCAGTACTTC.

The chain combines TRBV10-3 with TRBJ1-6; 7 nucleotides align to TRBD1. The CDR3 contains 14 residues. V lost 4 bases, J lost 10 bases, and 7 bases stayed unmatched. Germline V gene data show CDR1 as ENHRY and CDR2 as SYGVKD. The CDR3 DNA reads as TGTGCCATCAGTGGGGGAACAGGGGAATCACCCCTCCACTTT. Translating it yields CAISGGTGESPLHF.

This chain connects TRBV9 to TRBJ2-2; 7 bases line up with TRBD2. Germline CDR1 SGDLS, CDR2 YYNGEE. V gave up 4 bases and J gave up 7 bases; unmatched junction bases: 1. This CDR3 comprises 12 residues. The DNA for the CDR3 is TGTGCCAGCAGCCTAGCGGTCGGGGAGCTGTTTTTT. It specifies CASSLAVGELFF.

The genes are TRBV14 and TRBJ2-7; weak D call: TRBD1 (5 bases). Trimming pared 6 bases from V and 6 bases from J, leaving 9 bases between. CDR1 is SGHDN and CDR2 is FVKESK in the germline V gene. The CDR3 runs 11 residues. The CDR3 DNA reads TGTGCCAGCAGTTCAGGGATCGAGCAGTACTTC. It yields the protein CASSSGIEQYF.

This CDR3 is CASSLGQAGYGYTF. The CDR3 region has the DNA TGTGCCAGCAGCTTAGGACAGGCCGGCTATGGCTACACCTTC. The chain is built from TRBV7-3 and TRBJ1-2; 7 bases fit TRBD1. There are 14 residues in the CDR3. With V trimmed by 2 bases and J by 4 bases, 4 bases remained unmatched. Looked up from germline, CDR1 is SGHTA and CDR2 is FQGTGA. Complete variable domain (other parts from reference TRBV7-3 and TRBJ1-2): GAGVSQTPSNKVTEKGKYVELRCDPISGHTALYWYRQSLGQGPEFLIYFQGTGAADDSGLPNDRFFAVRPEGSVSTLKIQRTERGDSAVYLCASSLGQAGYGYTFGSGTRLTVV.

This clone was recorded a few times. The V gene is TRBV18, the J gene TRBJ1-1, with 8 bases identical to TRBD1. The germline gives CDR1 KGHSH, CDR2 LQKENI. Trimming took 5 bases from V and 0 from J; bases not matched to a gene: 2. The CDR3 loop spans 14 amino acids. Written as DNA, the CDR3 is TGTGCCAGCTCAGACAGGGGTTTGAACACTGAAGCTTTCTTT. Translated: CASSDRGLNTEAFF.

This chain connects TRBV7-9 to TRBJ1-1; no clear D gene. Between the trimmed V and J ends, which lost 2 bases and 9 bases, there was a span of 7 bases. The germline V gene has CDR1 SEHNR and CDR2 FQNEAQ (reference sequence). The CDR3 runs to 11 residues. The CDR3 protein is CASSLITQAFF. CDR3 sequence (DNA): TGTGCCAGCAGCTTAATAACTCAAGCTTTCTTT.

This clone was seen once. The rearrangement uses TRBV28 and TRBJ1-2; 7 nucleotides align to TRBD1. Trimming removed 2 bases from V and 0 bases from J; junction bases left unmatched: 9. The germline CDR1 and CDR2 sequences are MDHEN and SYDVKM. The CDR3 extends over 17 amino acids. CDR3 region: CASSLPWVGGANYGYTF. CDR3 nucleotides: TGTGCCAGCAGTTTACCCTGGGTAGGGGGCGCTAACTATGGCTACACCTTC.

The chain links TRBV10-1 to TRBJ1-1; possible D gene TRBD1, 6 bases. CDR3 length equals 14 residues. V shed 3 bases and J shed 11 bases, with 19 bases lying between them. Germline V lookup: CDR1 WNHNN, CDR2 SYGVQD (reference sequence). The CDR3 is CASSDGSLMGAAFF. The CDR3 DNA is TGCGCCAGCAGTGATGGATCGTTAATGGGGGCCGCTTTCTTT.

This clone was seen more than once but under ten times. This rearrangement joins TRBV7-9 to TRBJ1-1, with a tentative D call TRBD1 (6 bases). V lost 8 bases, J lost 4 bases, and 17 bases lay in between. Germline V CDR1 and CDR2: SEHNR, FQNEAQ (reference sequence). This CDR3 is 14 amino acids long. CDR3 residues: CASRATVQGTEAFF. The CDR3 bases are TGTGCCAGCCGGGCGACGGTACAGGGCACTGAAGCTTTCTTT.

This clone has just one count. The chain uses TRBV4-1 and TRBJ2-1, with 9 positions matching TRBD2. The CDR3 loop spans 13 amino acids. Trimming at V came to 6 bases and at J to 9 bases, leaving 6 bases not matched to a gene. Germline assignment: CDR1 MGHRA and CDR2 YSYEKL. CDR3 amino acids: CASRKIAGAEQFF. CDR3 DNA: TGCGCCAGCAGAAAAATAGCGGGGGCTGAGCAGTTCTTC.

The J gene is TRBJ2-7, the V gene TRBV12-5, with D perhaps matching TRBD2 (6 bases). The CDR3 runs to 16 residues. From germline, CDR1 is LGHNT and CDR2 FRNRAP. Trimming took 1 base from V and 4 from J, leaving 17 bases between them. The CDR3 DNA reads TGTGCTAGTGGTTTGGGCATGGGCTCTGGGGGGTACGAGCAGTACTTC. Protein: CASGLGMGSGGYEQYF.

The gene calls are TRBV5-1 and TRBJ1-4; maybe TRBD1 (5 bases). This CDR3 is 14 amino acids long. Trimming cost V 2 bases and J 5 bases, with 10 bases left between them. Germline loops: CDR1 SGHRS, CDR2 YFSETQ. CDR3 region: CASSFGQGNEKLFF. CDR3 DNA: TGCGCCAGCAGCTTTGGGCAGGGAAATGAAAAACTGTTTTTT.

The chain has TRBV5-1 and TRBJ2-2, with D possibly matching TRBD1 (5 bases). The CDR3 extends over 14 amino acids. Germline assignment: CDR1 SGHRS and CDR2 YFSETQ. V was pared by 3 bases and J by 4 bases, with 10 bases between. CDR3 residues: CASSSQGTTGELFF. In DNA form, the CDR3 reads TGCGCCAGCAGCTCCCAGGGAACCACCGGGGAGCTGTTTTTT. The variable domain in full, with the rest retrieved from reference TRBV5-1 and TRBJ2-2, is KAGVTQTPRYLIKTRGQQVTLSCSPISGHRSVSWYQQTPGQGLQFLFEYFSETQRNKGNFPGRFSGRQFSNSRSEMNVSTLELGDSALYLCASSSQGTTGELFFGEGSRLTVL.

This clone came up once. J is TRBJ1-3 and V is TRBV13; maybe TRBD1 (6 bases). The V end was cut by 6 bases, the J end by 0 bases, with 15 bases between. The CDR3 is 16 amino acids. Germline lookup yields CDR1 PRHDT and CDR2 FYEKMQ (reference sequence). The CDR3 spells CASRTGHGDSGNTIYF. The CDR3 DNA reads TGTGCCAGCAGAACGGGACATGGTGACTCTGGAAACACCATATATTTT.

The chain employs TRBV30 and TRBJ2-1; D perhaps matches TRBD1 (6 bases). The germline V gene has CDR1 GTSNPN and CDR2 SVGIG (reference sequence). This CDR3 is built from 14 residues. The V end was cut by 0 bases, the J end by 7 bases, with 13 bases between. The CDR3 DNA reads TGTGCCTGGAGTGTACGGCAGGGGTGGAATGAGCAGTTCTTC. Its protein product is CAWSVRQGWNEQFF.

This chain joins TRBV6-5 and TRBJ1-1, with 7 positions matching TRBD1. The junction had 3 bases not matched to a gene; V was cut back by 8 bases and J by 0 bases. This CDR3 is 13 amino acids long. Per germline, CDR1 MNHEY and CDR2 SVGAGI. This chain's CDR3 is CASLTGLNTEAFF. CDR3 DNA sequence: TGTGCCAGCCTGACAGGGTTGAACACTGAAGCTTTCTTT.